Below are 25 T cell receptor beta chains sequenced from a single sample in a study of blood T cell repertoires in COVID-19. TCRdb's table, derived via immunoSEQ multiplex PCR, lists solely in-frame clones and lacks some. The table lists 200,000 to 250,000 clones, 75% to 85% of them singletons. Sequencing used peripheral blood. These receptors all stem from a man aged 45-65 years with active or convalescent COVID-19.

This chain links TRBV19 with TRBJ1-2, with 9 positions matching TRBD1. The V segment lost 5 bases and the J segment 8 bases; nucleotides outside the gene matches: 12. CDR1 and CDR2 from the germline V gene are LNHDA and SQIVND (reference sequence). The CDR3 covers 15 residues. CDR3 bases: TGTGCCAGTAGTTTACAGGGGGCGTCTGGAGAAGGCTACACCTTC. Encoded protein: CASSLQGASGEGYTF.

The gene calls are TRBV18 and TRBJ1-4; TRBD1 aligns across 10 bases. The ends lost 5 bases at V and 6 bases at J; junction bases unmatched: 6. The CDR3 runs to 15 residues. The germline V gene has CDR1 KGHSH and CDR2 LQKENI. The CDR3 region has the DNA TGTGCCAGCTCATTTCGACAGGGGGCGGATGAAAAACTGTTTTTT. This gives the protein CASSFRQGADEKLFF.

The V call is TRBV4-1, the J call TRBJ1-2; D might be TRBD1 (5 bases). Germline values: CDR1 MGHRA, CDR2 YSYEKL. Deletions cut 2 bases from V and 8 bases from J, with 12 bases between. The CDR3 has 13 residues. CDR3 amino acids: CASSQKGVRGYTF. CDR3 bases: TGCGCCAGCAGCCAAAAAGGGGTACGCGGCTACACCTTC.

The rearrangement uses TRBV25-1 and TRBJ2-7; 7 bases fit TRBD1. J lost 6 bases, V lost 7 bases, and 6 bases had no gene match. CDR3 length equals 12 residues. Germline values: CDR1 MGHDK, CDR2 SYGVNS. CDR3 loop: CASTTGSGEQYF. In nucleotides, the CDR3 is TGTGCCAGCACGACAGGGTCCGGCGAGCAGTACTTC.

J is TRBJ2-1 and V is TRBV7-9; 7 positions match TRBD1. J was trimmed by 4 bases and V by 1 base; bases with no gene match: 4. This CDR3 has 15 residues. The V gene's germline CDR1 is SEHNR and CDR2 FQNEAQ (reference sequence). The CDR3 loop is CASSLDGQAYNEQFF. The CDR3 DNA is TGTGCCAGCAGCTTAGATGGACAGGCTTACAATGAGCAGTTCTTC.

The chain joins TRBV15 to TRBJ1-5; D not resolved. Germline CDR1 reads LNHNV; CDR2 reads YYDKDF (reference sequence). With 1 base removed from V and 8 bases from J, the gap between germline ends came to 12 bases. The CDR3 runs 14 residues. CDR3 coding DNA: TGTGCCACCAGCAGAGTACAACTAGGCAAGCCCCAGCATTTT. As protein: CATSRVQLGKPQHF.

The CDR3 nucleotides read TGCGCCAGCAGCTTGGCCCCAAGTCAGTCTAACTATGGCTACACCTTC. As protein: CASSLAPSQSNYGYTF. The chain joins TRBV5-1 to TRBJ1-2; D call uncertain. CDR1 and CDR2 (germline): SGHRS, YFSETQ. Deletions cut 0 bases from V and 0 bases from J, with 12 bases between. The CDR3 has 16 residues.

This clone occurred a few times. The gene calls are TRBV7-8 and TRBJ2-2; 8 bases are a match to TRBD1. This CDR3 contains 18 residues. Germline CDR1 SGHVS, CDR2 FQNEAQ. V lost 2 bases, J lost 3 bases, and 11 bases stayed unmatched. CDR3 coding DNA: TGTGCCAGCAGCTTAACAATTCGGACAGGGTCGGACACCGGGGAGCTGTTTTTT. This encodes CASSLTIRTGSDTGELFF.

The CDR3 DNA is TGCGCCACTCGGACAGGGTGGGTTAATGAGCAGTTCTTC. Its translation: CATRTGWVNEQFF. The chain has TRBV5-1 and TRBJ2-1; 8 nucleotides align to TRBD1. From germline, CDR1 is SGHRS and CDR2 YFSETQ. Trimming at V came to 9 bases and at J to 7 bases, leaving 9 bases not matched to a gene. The CDR3 sequence is 13 residues long.

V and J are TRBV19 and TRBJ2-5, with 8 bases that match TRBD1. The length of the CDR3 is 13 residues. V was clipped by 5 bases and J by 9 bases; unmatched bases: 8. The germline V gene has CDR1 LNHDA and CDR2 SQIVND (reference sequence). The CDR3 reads CASSLIGQGPQYF. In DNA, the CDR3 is TGTGCCAGTAGTCTTATTGGACAGGGCCCCCAGTACTTC.

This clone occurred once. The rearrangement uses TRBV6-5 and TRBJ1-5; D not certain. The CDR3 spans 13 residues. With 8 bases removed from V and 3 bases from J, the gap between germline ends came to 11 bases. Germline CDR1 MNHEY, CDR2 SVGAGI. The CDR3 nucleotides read TGTGCCAGCCAAGTACAAAACAATCAGCCCCAGCATTTT. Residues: CASQVQNNQPQHF.

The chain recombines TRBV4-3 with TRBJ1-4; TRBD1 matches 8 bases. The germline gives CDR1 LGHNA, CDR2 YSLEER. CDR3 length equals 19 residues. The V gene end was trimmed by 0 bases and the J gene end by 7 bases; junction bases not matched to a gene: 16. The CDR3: CASSQDWNRGGVVGEKLFF. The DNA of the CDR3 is TGCGCCAGCAGCCAAGATTGGAACAGGGGGGGGGTTGTTGGTGAAAAACTGTTTTTT.

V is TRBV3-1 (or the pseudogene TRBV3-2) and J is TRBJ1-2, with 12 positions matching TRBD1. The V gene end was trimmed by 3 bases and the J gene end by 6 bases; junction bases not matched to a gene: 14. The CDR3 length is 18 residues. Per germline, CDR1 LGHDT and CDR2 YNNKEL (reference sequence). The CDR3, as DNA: TGTGCCAGCAGCCATCCCCGTCGGGACAGGGGGCTGCTCAATGGCTACACCTTC. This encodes CASSHPRRDRGLLNGYTF.

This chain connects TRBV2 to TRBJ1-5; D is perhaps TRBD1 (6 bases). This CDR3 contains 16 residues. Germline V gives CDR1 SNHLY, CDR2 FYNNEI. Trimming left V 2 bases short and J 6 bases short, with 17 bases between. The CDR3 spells CASSELQGRGIQPQHF. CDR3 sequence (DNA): TGTGCCAGCAGTGAACTTCAGGGGCGGGGGATTCAGCCCCAGCATTTT.

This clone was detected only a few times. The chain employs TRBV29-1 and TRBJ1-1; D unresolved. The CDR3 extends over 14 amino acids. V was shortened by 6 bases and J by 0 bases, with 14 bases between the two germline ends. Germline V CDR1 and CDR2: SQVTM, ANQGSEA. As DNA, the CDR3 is TGCAGCGTCCACTACGGATTAATGAACACTGAAGCTTTCTTT. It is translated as CSVHYGLMNTEAFF.

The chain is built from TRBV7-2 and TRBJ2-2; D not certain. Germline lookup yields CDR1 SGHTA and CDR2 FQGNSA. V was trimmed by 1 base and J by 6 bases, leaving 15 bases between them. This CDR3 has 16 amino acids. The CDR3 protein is CASSLEAPRGSGELFF. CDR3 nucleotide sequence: TGTGCCAGCAGCTTAGAAGCGCCGCGCGGCTCCGGGGAGCTGTTTTTT.

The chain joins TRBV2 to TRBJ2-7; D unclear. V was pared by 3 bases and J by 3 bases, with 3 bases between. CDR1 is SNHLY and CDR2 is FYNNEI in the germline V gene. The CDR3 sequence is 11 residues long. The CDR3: CASSDIYEQYF. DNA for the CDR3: TGTGCCAGCAGTGATATCTACGAGCAGTACTTC.

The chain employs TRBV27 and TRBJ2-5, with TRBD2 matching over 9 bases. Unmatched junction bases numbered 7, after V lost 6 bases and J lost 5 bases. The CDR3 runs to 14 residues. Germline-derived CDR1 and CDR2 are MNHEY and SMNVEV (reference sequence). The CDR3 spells CASRNSGSGETQYF. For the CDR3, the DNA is TGTGCCAGCAGAAATAGCGGGAGTGGGGAGACCCAGTACTTC.

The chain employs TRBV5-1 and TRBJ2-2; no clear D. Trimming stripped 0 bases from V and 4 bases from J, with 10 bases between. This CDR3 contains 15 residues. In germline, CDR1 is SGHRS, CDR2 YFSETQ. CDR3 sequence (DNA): TGCGCCAGCAGCTTGGGTGGGCTCGCCACCGGGGAGCTGTTTTTT. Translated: CASSLGGLATGELFF.

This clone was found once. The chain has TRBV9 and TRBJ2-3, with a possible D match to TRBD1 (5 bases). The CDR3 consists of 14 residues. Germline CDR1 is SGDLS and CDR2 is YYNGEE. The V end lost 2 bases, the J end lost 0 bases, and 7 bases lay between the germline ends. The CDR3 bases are TGTGCCAGCAGCGTCGGACAAAGCACAGATACGCAGTATTTT. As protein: CASSVGQSTDTQYF.

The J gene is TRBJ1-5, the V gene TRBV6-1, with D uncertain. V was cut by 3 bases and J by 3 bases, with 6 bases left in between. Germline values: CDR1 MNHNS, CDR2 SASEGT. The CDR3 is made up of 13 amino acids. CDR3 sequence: CASSDSFNQPQHF. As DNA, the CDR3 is TGTGCCAGCAGTGACAGTTTCAATCAGCCCCAGCATTTT.

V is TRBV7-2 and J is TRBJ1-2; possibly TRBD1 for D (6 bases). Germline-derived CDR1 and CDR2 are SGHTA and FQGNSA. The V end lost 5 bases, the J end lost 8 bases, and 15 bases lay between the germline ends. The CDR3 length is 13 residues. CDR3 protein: CASSPDRSVGYTF. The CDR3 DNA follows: TGTGCCAGCAGCCCTGACAGGTCGGTGGGCTACACCTTC.

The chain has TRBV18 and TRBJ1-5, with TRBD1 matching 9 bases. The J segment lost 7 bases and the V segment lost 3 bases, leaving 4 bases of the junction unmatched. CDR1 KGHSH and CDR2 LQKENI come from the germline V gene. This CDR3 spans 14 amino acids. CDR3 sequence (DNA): TGTGCCAGCTCACCGGGACAGGGCGGCCAGCCCCAGCATTTT. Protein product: CASSPGQGGQPQHF. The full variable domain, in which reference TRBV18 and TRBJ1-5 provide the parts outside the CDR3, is NAGVMQNPRHLVRRRGQEARLRCSPMKGHSHVYWYRQLPEEGLKFMVYLQKENIIDESGMPKERFSAEFPKEGPSILRIQQVVRGDSAAYFCASSPGQGGQPQHFGDGTRLSIL.

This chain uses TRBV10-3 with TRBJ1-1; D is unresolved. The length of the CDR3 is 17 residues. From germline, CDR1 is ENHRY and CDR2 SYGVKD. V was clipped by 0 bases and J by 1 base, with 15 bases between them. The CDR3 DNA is TGTGCCATCAGTGAGTCGAGAGGGTCTATTTCGAACACTGAAGCTTTCTTT. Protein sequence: CAISESRGSISNTEAFF.

The CDR3 loop reads CASYLRTGPKSTDTQYF. DNA of the CDR3: TGTGCCAGCTACCTAAGGACAGGCCCGAAGAGCACAGATACGCAGTATTTT. This chain links TRBV25-1 with TRBJ2-3, with TRBD1 matching 7 bases. The germline V gene encodes CDR1 MGHDK and CDR2 SYGVNS. The CDR3 is 17 amino acids. The trim removed 8 bases at V and 0 bases at J, leaving 14 bases unmatched.